A single sample is the source of the 9 T cell receptor beta chains below, sequenced in a study of blood T cell repertoires in COVID-19. Only in-frame clones appear in the TCRdb table, and some are missing; sequencing was by immunoSEQ multiplex PCR. The sample carries about 220,000 clones, about 90% recorded once. Sequenced material: PBMCs or T cells enriched from blood (not recorded which). Receptor source: a man aged 25-45 years who had been exposed to COVID-19.

The V call is TRBV5-1, the J call TRBJ1-5; TRBD1 might be the D (5 bases). Germline V CDR1 and CDR2: SGHRS, YFSETQ. With 0 bases removed from V and 4 bases from J, the gap between germline ends came to 11 bases. The CDR3 contains 15 residues. The CDR3, as DNA: TGCGCCAGCAGCTTGGTCCCAGGGCGGAATCAGCCCCAGCATTTT. Translating gives CASSLVPGRNQPQHF.

The chain recombines TRBV18 with TRBJ2-2; 8 nucleotides match TRBD2. Germline CDR1 is KGHSH and CDR2 is LQKENI. Trimming cost V 8 bases and J 0 bases; bases outside gene matches: 8. The CDR3 extends over 16 amino acids. This CDR3 reads CASLTGGTANTGELFF. The CDR3 DNA reads as TGTGCCAGCCTCACGGGAGGGACCGCGAACACCGGGGAGCTGTTTTTT.

The chain employs TRBV3-1 (or the pseudogene TRBV3-2) and TRBJ1-2; 9 bases fit TRBD1. The CDR3 spans 17 residues. With V trimmed by 2 bases and J by 5 bases, 12 bases remained unmatched. Germline V lookup: CDR1 LGHDT, CDR2 YNNKEL (reference sequence). As DNA, the CDR3 is TGTGCCAGCAGCCAATCCCAGCTAACAGGGGGCGCATATGGCTACACCTTC. Amino acids: CASSQSQLTGGAYGYTF.

Concerning this clone itself: This same CDR3 is encoded by further DNA sequences in the sample. The V gene is TRBV24-1, the J gene TRBJ2-3; D is undetermined. CDR1 is KGHDR, CDR2 SFDVKD, per germline. The ends were cut back, 3 bases at V and 2 bases at J, with 5 bases in the middle. This CDR3 has 13 amino acids. The CDR3 DNA follows: TGTGCCACCAGTGATCCCAACACAGATACGCAGTATTTT. Protein sequence: CATSDPNTDTQYF.

This clone was seen only once. This chain links TRBV4-2 with TRBJ2-4; no definite D call. The germline gives CDR1 LGHNA, CDR2 YNFKEQ. V lost 0 bases, J lost 8 bases, and 11 bases lay in between. This CDR3 contains 14 residues. The CDR3 reads CASSQERNTDIQYF. Here the CDR3 DNA reads TGTGCCAGCAGCCAAGAGAGGAATACGGACATTCAGTACTTC.

The rearrangement joins TRBV15 to TRBJ2-3; TRBD2 matches 8 bases. With V trimmed by 3 bases and J by 0 bases, 5 bases remained unmatched. CDR3 length equals 16 residues. Germline V gene lookup returns CDR1 LNHNV and CDR2 YYDKDF (reference sequence). CDR3 DNA sequence: TGTGCCACCAGCAGTAAGCGACTAGCGAGCACAGATACGCAGTATTTT. Translation: CATSSKRLASTDTQYF.

This clone was observed a single time. The chain recombines TRBV19 with TRBJ1-2; possible D gene TRBD1, 6 bases. CDR1 LNHDA and CDR2 SQIVND come from the germline V gene (reference sequence). CDR3 length equals 14 residues. V lost 5 bases, J lost 4 bases, and 14 bases lay in between. The CDR3 reads CASSSPTGSYGYTF. As DNA, the CDR3 is TGTGCCAGTAGTTCCCCGACAGGATCCTATGGCTACACCTTC.

The chain has TRBV5-1 and TRBJ2-3, with 7 bases fitting TRBD2. V shed 1 base and J 5 bases; nucleotides not matched to a gene: 4. The germline CDR1 and CDR2 sequences are SGHRS and YFSETQ. The CDR3 is made up of 14 amino acids. CDR3: CASSLPGGEDTQYF. The CDR3 region has the DNA TGCGCCAGCAGCTTGCCGGGGGGAGAAGATACGCAGTATTTT.

The rearrangement uses TRBV12-3 or TRBV12-4 and TRBJ2-2, with 8 bases that match TRBD1. This CDR3 is 13 amino acids long. The ends lost 10 bases at V and 6 bases at J; junction bases unmatched: 7. DNA for the CDR3: TGTGCCACTCTGGCAGGGGGCCCCGGGGAGCTGTTTTTT. This codes for CATLAGGPGELFF.